The rows below give T cell receptor beta chains drawn from one sample of a study of vaccination effects on CD4 cells after COVID-19. Generated by immunoSEQ multiplex PCR, the TCRdb table keeps only in-frame clones and is missing some. The sample has 50,000 to 60,000 clones; roughly 70% are singletons. These TCRs are of unknown antigen specificity. The sample here was CD4+ T cells from PBMCs cultured with SARS-CoV-2 spike peptides, taken before COVID-19 vaccination. Receptors were obtained from a human donor who received a COVID-19 vaccine. Each CDR3 is given with its conserved first and last residue. Fields, in order: V gene, clone size, D gene, J gene, CDR3 protein, CDR3 DNA. D genes are given only for firm matches. Rows may omit the clone size; those that give it use once, few, many or a size class.

TRBV5-1	NA	NA	TRBJ2-7	CASSLVPGTYEQYF	TGCGCCAGCAGCTTGGTTCCAGGTACCTACGAGCAGTACTTC
TRBV30	NA	TRBD1	TRBJ2-2	CAWDPGTGGTGELFF	TGTGCCTGGGACCCCGGGACAGGGGGCACTGGGGAGCTGTTTTTT
TRBV7-9	NA	NA	TRBJ2-2	CASSLVQSNTGELFF	TGTGCCAGCAGCTTAGTACAGTCTAACACCGGGGAGCTGTTTTTT
TRBV18	few	NA	TRBJ1-4	CASSPRKGANEKLFF	TGTGCCAGCTCACCACGTAAGGGGGCTAATGAAAAACTGTTTTTT
TRBV10-3	NA	NA	TRBJ2-2	CAISVSGRGRETGELFF	TGTGCCATCAGTGTGTCGGGGAGAGGACGAGAAACCGGGGAGCTGTTTTTT
TRBV6-5	NA	NA	TRBJ1-4	CASRRQAWEKLFF	TGTGCCAGCAGACGACAGGCATGGGAAAAACTGTTTTTT
TRBV6-1	NA	NA	TRBJ1-1	CASSEDPYLTEAFF	TGTGCCAGCAGTGAAGATCCCTACCTCACTGAAGCTTTCTTT
TRBV6-5	NA	TRBD2	TRBJ2-7	CASRSDSGRLNEQYF	TGTGCCAGCAGGAGCGATAGCGGGAGGCTCAACGAGCAGTACTTC
TRBV12-3/TRBV12-4	few	NA	TRBJ1-1	CASSLLIGSEAFF	TGTGCCAGCAGTTTACTAATCGGTTCAGAAGCTTTCTTT
TRBV19	few	NA	TRBJ1-5	CASKEREDWGIYSNQPQHF	TGTGCCAGTAAGGAAAGGGAAGATTGGGGTATATATAGCAATCAGCCCCAGCATTTT
TRBV7-2	NA	TRBD2	TRBJ2-7	CASSPSSGRNEQYF	TGTGCCAGCAGCCCCTCTAGCGGGAGGAATGAGCAGTACTTC
TRBV5-4	few	NA	TRBJ2-3	CASSLSSTDTQYF	TGTGCCAGCAGCTTATCGTCCACAGATACGCAGTATTTT
TRBV15	NA	NA	TRBJ2-7	CATSRDIRGDYEQYF	TGTGCCACCAGCAGAGATATCAGGGGGGACTACGAGCAGTACTTC
TRBV18	NA	TRBD2	TRBJ2-3	CASSRYTSGSTDTQYF	TGTGCCAGCTCACGCTACACTAGCGGTAGCACAGATACGCAGTATTTT
TRBV12-3/TRBV12-4	NA	TRBD1	TRBJ2-7	CASSLTGGDEQYF	TGTGCCAGCAGTTTGACAGGGGGCGACGAGCAGTACTTC
TRBV10-3	NA	NA	TRBJ1-4	CAISELTGSNEKLFF	TGTGCCATCAGTGAGTTAACAGGGTCAAATGAAAAACTGTTTTTT
TRBV2	NA	NA	TRBJ2-3	CASSAGRLKIYTDTQYF	TGTGCCAGCAGTGCGGGCAGGCTTAAAATCTACACAGATACGCAGTATTTT
TRBV2	NA	NA	TRBJ2-7	CASRGDYEQYF	TGTGCCAGCAGAGGGGACTACGAGCAGTACTTC
TRBV6-6	NA	TRBD1	TRBJ1-4	CASSVTGGAGEKLFF	TGTGCCAGCAGTGTAACAGGGGGCGCGGGTGAAAAACTGTTTTTT
TRBV28	few	NA	TRBJ1-2	CASSPETGYYGYTF	TGTGCCAGCAGTCCCGAGACGGGTTACTATGGCTACACCTTC
TRBV10-3	NA	TRBD2	TRBJ2-5	CAISVSLAEETQYF	TGTGCCATCAGTGTTTCCCTAGCGGAAGAGACCCAGTACTTC
TRBV14	few	NA	TRBJ1-1	CASSQDLVQGREAFF	TGTGCCAGCAGCCAAGATCTTGTTCAGGGGAGGGAAGCTTTCTTT
TRBV7-9	NA	NA	TRBJ2-1	CASSPLPGAYNEQFF	TGTGCCAGCAGCCCCCTACCAGGGGCTTACAATGAGCAGTTCTTC
TRBV2	few	TRBD1	TRBJ1-3	CASSVQGGYTIYF	TGTGCCAGCAGTGTCCAGGGGGGGTACACCATATATTTT